This is a list of T cell receptor beta chains from one sample in a study of cytomegalovirus exposure and HLA in healthy donors. Repertoires were generated with immunoSEQ multiplex PCR, while TCRdb's copy carries only in-frame clones and drops some. The sample consists of fewer than 180,000 clones, 79% of them appearing once. The sample was PBMCs. The source of these receptors is a man between 45 and 60 years old in good health and CMV-seropositive. CDR3s include the opening cysteine and the closing phenylalanine or tryptophan. A D gene is named only where the DNA matches it firmly. The size field is filled for only some rows; it gives once, few, many or a size class.

size	J	length	D	V	DNA	CDR3
.	TRBJ2-7	15	.	TRBV28	TGTGCCAGCAGTCCATTACAGGAGACCCGCTACGAGCAGTACTTC	CASSPLQETRYEQYF
once	TRBJ2-1	17	TRBD2	TRBV15	TGTGCCACCAGCAGAGAGGTCAGGTCAGCGGGAGGATATGAGCAGTTCTTC	CATSREVRSAGGYEQFF
.	TRBJ1-2	15	TRBD1	TRBV28	TGTGCCAGCAGCGTGCAGTTTGGGACAGGGGTCGGCTACACCTTC	CASSVQFGTGVGYTF
.	TRBJ2-7	16	.	TRBV5-6	TGTGCCAGCAGCTTTGGTATGGGCGGGGAGACCTACGAGCAGTACTTC	CASSFGMGGETYEQYF
.	TRBJ2-7	17	.	TRBV7-2	TGTGCCAGCAGCTTAGTAGGCCTAGCCCAAGGCTCCTACGAGCAGTACTTC	CASSLVGLAQGSYEQYF
.	TRBJ1-3	14	TRBD1	TRBV27	TGTGCCAGCAGCGACAGGGGGCTAGAAAACACCATATATTTT	CASSDRGLENTIYF
.	TRBJ1-5	13	.	TRBV28	TGTGCCAGCAGTTTACAGAGGAGTCAGCCCCAGCATTTT	CASSLQRSQPQHF
.	TRBJ2-5	15	TRBD2	TRBV27	TGTGCCAGCAGTGTGACTAGCGGGATTTGGGAGACCCAGTACTTC	CASSVTSGIWETQYF
.	TRBJ1-1	14	.	TRBV5-1	TGCGCCAGCAGCATCCCCCAGGGAAACACTGAAGCTTTCTTT	CASSIPQGNTEAFF
.	TRBJ2-7	14	.	TRBV28	TGTGCCAGCAGTTTACAGGCCCCCTCCTACGAGCAGTACTTC	CASSLQAPSYEQYF
.	TRBJ1-2	10	.	TRBV20-1	TGCAGTGCTCTGCGTGTTGGCTACACCTTC	CSALRVGYTF
few	TRBJ1-1	14	TRBD1	TRBV6-6	TGTGCCAGCAGCTCGGGACAGGGAGGCACTGAAGCTTTCTTT	CASSSGQGGTEAFF
few	TRBJ1-5	14	.	TRBV28	TGTGCCAGCAGTTTATTAGCAGGGAATCAGCCCCAGCATTTT	CASSLLAGNQPQHF
.	TRBJ2-5	13	TRBD2	TRBV9	TGTGCCAGCAGCTACGGGGGGATTGAGACCCAGTACTTC	CASSYGGIETQYF
.	TRBJ2-7	14	TRBD1	TRBV28	TGTGCCAGCAGTTCCATGGACAGGGGGTGGGAGCAGTACTTC	CASSSMDRGWEQYF
.	TRBJ1-2	16	TRBD1	TRBV28	TGTGCCAGCAGTTCAAGTTTGGGACAGGAGTTCCCTGGCTACACCTTC	CASSSSLGQEFPGYTF
medium-sized	TRBJ1-2	13	.	TRBV7-2	TGTGCCAGCAGCTTAAGTACGGGGGGGGGCTACACCTTC	CASSLSTGGGYTF
.	TRBJ2-5	17	TRBD2	TRBV19	TGTGCCAGTAACAAGCATCCAGGTAGCGGGAGCCAAGAGACCCAGTACTTC	CASNKHPGSGSQETQYF